This T cell receptor (beta chain) was captured in a study of cytomegalovirus exposure and HLA in healthy donors. The donors were part of the approximately 120-subject validation cohort, which stood apart from the 666-subject first cohort. This table comes from immunoSEQ multiplex PCR, and its TCRdb copy is limited to in-frame clones, with some not included. The repertoire includes over 110,000 clones, about nine tenths of them detected once, and about 2.7% sits in the top ten. This clone was counted only a few times. Its antigen is as yet unknown. Regarding the study as a whole: A few chains tied to CMV proved CMV antigen-specific in vitro.

Germline V gene lookup returns CDR1 SGHTA and CDR2 FQGNSA. V lost 5 bases and J lost 3, with 11 bases in between. CDR3 length: 13 residues. Sequenced material: PBMCs. This clonotype was sampled from a man younger than 35 in good health and CMV-seronegative. The genes are TRBV7-2 and TRBJ2-7; possible D gene TRBD2, 5 bases. The CDR3 DNA reads TGTGCCAGCAGCCGGTCGGGGTTCTACGAGCAGTACTTC. Protein: CASSRSGFYEQYF. Supplemented by reference TRBV7-2 and TRBJ2-7, the full variable domain reads GAGVSQSPSNKVTEKGKDVELRCDPISGHTALYWYRQSLGQGLEFLIYFQGNSAPDKSGLPSDRFSAERTGGSVSTLTIQRTQQEDSAVYLCASSRSGFYEQYFGPGTRLTVT.